Presented here are 7 T cell receptor beta chains from one specimen sequenced in a study of CD8 T cell repertoires and HIV-1 epitope variants. Assay: immunoSEQ multiplex PCR; the TCRdb copy retains only in-frame clones and omits some. The table includes over 90,000 clones, roughly 81% detected once. The sample was uncultured baseline CD8+ T cells from peripheral blood mononuclear cells (PBMCs). The receptors shown here come from a male donor with HIV.

Concerning this clone: Germline is not matched at one junction end, which may reflect a read error. This chain links TRBV9 with TRBJ1-5, with D unresolved. The germline V gene encodes CDR1 SGDLS and CDR2 YYNGEE. This CDR3 comprises 15 residues. The CDR3 DNA is TGTGCCAGCAGCGTAGACTCGGGAAGCAGTCAGCCCCAGCATTTT. It is translated as CASSVDSGSSQPQHF.

This clone was detected only a few times. V and J are TRBV5-1 and TRBJ2-3; D might be TRBD2 (6 bases). The CDR3 is made up of 15 amino acids. Trimming shortened V by 1 base and J by 2 bases, and 11 bases separated the two germline ends. Germline lookup yields CDR1 SGHRS and CDR2 YFSETQ. In DNA form, the CDR3 reads TGCGCCAGCAGCTTGCTAGGACTACCCACAGATACGCAGTATTTT. Residues: CASSLLGLPTDTQYF.

The J gene is TRBJ2-7, the V gene TRBV28; 11 nucleotides align to TRBD2. The junction had 11 bases not matched to a gene; V was cut back by 2 bases and J by 5 bases. CDR1 and CDR2 (germline): MDHEN, SYDVKM. The CDR3 spans 17 residues. In DNA form, the CDR3 reads TGTGCCAGCAGTTTAGGATGGACGTCGGGACTAGCGGACGAGCAGTACTTC. Translated, it gives CASSLGWTSGLADEQYF.

Concerning this clone itself: Relative to the germline gene, one junction end is altered; a read error may explain this. The gene calls are TRBV7-7 and TRBJ2-1; D may be TRBD1 or TRBD2 (6 bases each). The CDR3 is made up of 14 amino acids. The germline CDR1 and CDR2 sequences are SSHAT and FNYEAQ (reference sequence). The CDR3 is CASSLSGRGDEQFF. DNA of the CDR3: TGTGCTAGCAGCCTTAGCGGTAGGGGGGATGAGCAGTTCTTC.

V is TRBV6-1 and J is TRBJ2-7; D is uncertain. V was shortened by 5 bases and J by 2 bases, with 13 bases between the two germline ends. The CDR3 loop spans 14 amino acids. The V gene's germline CDR1 is MNHNS and CDR2 SASEGT. CDR3: CASSITLGPYEQYF. CDR3 DNA sequence: TGTGCCAGCAGTATAACCCTGGGTCCCTACGAGCAGTACTTC.

The chain recombines TRBV5-1 with TRBJ1-1, with a possible D match to TRBD1 (6 bases). V was cut by 2 bases and J by 4 bases, with 9 bases left in between. CDR1 is SGHRS, CDR2 YFSETQ, per germline. This CDR3 comprises 13 residues. CDR3 coding DNA: TGCGCCAGCAGCTTCCAAGGGGGCACTGAAGCTTTCTTT. Its translation is CASSFQGGTEAFF.

The chain recombines TRBV6-5 with TRBJ1-1; D unclear. Trimming took 0 bases from V and 4 from J, leaving 6 bases between them. CDR3 size: 13 residues. In germline, CDR1 is MNHEY, CDR2 SVGAGI. CDR3 bases: TGTGCCAGCAGTTACTCGCGGGGCACTGAAGCTTTCTTT. It encodes CASSYSRGTEAFF.